The clone carrying this T cell receptor beta chain came up a few times. The antigen is undetermined. This specimen comes from a study of beta chain features in type 1 diabetes. Study-level findings and limits: Type 1 diabetes patients had moderately but significantly shorter TCRB CDR3s in all four CD4+ subsets. PCR could preferentially amplify shorter templates, alike in patients and controls. The VDJ junctions of type 1 diabetes patients carried fewer insertions and more deletions.

There are 16 residues in the CDR3. The germline gives CDR1 LNHDA, CDR2 SQIVND (reference sequence). V dropped 5 bases and J dropped 0 bases, with 14 bases sitting between them. Expressed TCRB transcripts were sequenced after all isolated RNA was converted to cDNA. Measured with immunoSEQ multiplex PCR; TCRdb has only the in-frame clones, and not every one. This repertoire shows roughly 160,000 clones, 7.8% found once; its top ten account for 0.94%. Sorting with CD45RO/CCR7/CD25/CD127/CD95/CD27 yielded naive, central memory, regulatory and stem-like memory CD4+ cells. The rearrangement links TRBV19 to TRBJ1-3, with a tentative D call TRBD1 (5 bases). Sequencing input: central memory CD4+ T cells from blood. This receptor was obtained from a woman in her thirties or forties with type 1 diabetes. CDR3 protein: CASSSLGGDSGNTIYF. CDR3 in DNA: TGTGCCAGTAGTTCGCTTGGAGGGGACTCTGGAAACACCATATATTTT.